This TCR beta chain was sequenced for a study of blood T cell repertoires in COVID-19. Germline V gives CDR1 WNHNN, CDR2 SYGVQD (reference sequence). CDR3 length: 16 residues. The V and J ends lost 3 bases and 4 bases, in that order; junction bases with no gene match: 7. Clones were read by immunoSEQ multiplex PCR, and TCRdb kept only the in-frame ones, dropping some. The sample records approximately 200,000 clones, roughly 87% being singletons. The sequence was obtained from a man younger than 35 with acute COVID-19. The chain uses TRBV10-1 and TRBJ2-1; 9 bases align to TRBD2. Sample: PBMCs or T cells enriched from blood (not recorded which). The CDR3 DNA follows: TGCGCCAGCAGTGACCCAAGTAGCGGGAGTTACAATGAGCAGTTCTTC. This translates into CASSDPSSGSYNEQFF.